Listed below are T cell receptor beta chains from one sample, sequenced in a study of blood T cell repertoires in COVID-19. Profiling relied on immunoSEQ multiplex PCR, and the TCRdb table lists in-frame clones only, not all of them. The sample lists roughly 170,000 clones; about four fifths were seen once. Input material: PBMCs or T cells enriched from blood (not recorded which). The origin of the receptors is a man aged 45 to 65 who had recovered from COVID-19. CDR3s include the opening cysteine and the closing phenylalanine or tryptophan. Each record gives: clone size, J gene, CDR3 length, D gene, V gene, CDR3 DNA, CDR3 protein. The D gene is left open where the match is weak. A row's size may be missing; if present it is once, few, many or a size class.

clone_size: .; j_call: TRBJ2-3; cdr3_length: 17; d_call: TRBD2; v_call: TRBV9; cdr3_nt: TGTGCCAGCAGCCTCGAATTTAGCGGGGGGGCGGGAGATACGCAGTATTTT; cdr3_aa: CASSLEFSGGAGDTQYF
clone_size: .; j_call: TRBJ1-6; cdr3_length: 17; d_call: TRBD1; v_call: TRBV11-2; cdr3_nt: TGTGCCAGCAGCCCCAGGACAGGGGGATCCTATAATTCACCCCTCCACTTT; cdr3_aa: CASSPRTGGSYNSPLHF
clone_size: .; j_call: TRBJ2-3; cdr3_length: 14; d_call: .; v_call: TRBV23-1; cdr3_nt: TGCGCCAGCAGTCAAGGCTCTTGCACAGATACGCAGTATTTT; cdr3_aa: CASSQGSCTDTQYF
clone_size: few; j_call: TRBJ2-7; cdr3_length: 17; d_call: .; v_call: TRBV11-3; cdr3_nt: TGTGCCAGCAGCACCTCCGGAGGGGCAGGAAAAGGCTACGAGCAGTACTTC; cdr3_aa: CASSTSGGAGKGYEQYF
clone_size: once; j_call: TRBJ1-2; cdr3_length: 14; d_call: .; v_call: TRBV4-1; cdr3_nt: TGCGCCAGCAGCCAAGATCGGCGGTTCTATGGCTACACCTTC; cdr3_aa: CASSQDRRFYGYTF
clone_size: few; j_call: TRBJ1-6; cdr3_length: 15; d_call: TRBD1; v_call: TRBV10-2; cdr3_nt: TGCGCCAGCAGTGCACAGGGGGCTGGTAATTCACCCCTCCACTTT; cdr3_aa: CASSAQGAGNSPLHF
clone_size: .; j_call: TRBJ1-6; cdr3_length: 15; d_call: .; v_call: TRBV4-2; cdr3_nt: TGTGCCAGCAGCCAAGATCTGTGGAGCTATTCACCCCTCCACTTT; cdr3_aa: CASSQDLWSYSPLHF
clone_size: .; j_call: TRBJ1-1; cdr3_length: 14; d_call: .; v_call: TRBV4-1; cdr3_nt: TGCGCCAGCAGCCAAGATCGTTTCGCGGATGAAGCTTTCTTT; cdr3_aa: CASSQDRFADEAFF
clone_size: .; j_call: TRBJ1-6; cdr3_length: 14; d_call: TRBD1; v_call: TRBV6-5; cdr3_nt: TGTGCCAGCAGGCCGACAGGGGAGCGTTCACCCCTCCACTTT; cdr3_aa: CASRPTGERSPLHF
clone_size: .; j_call: TRBJ1-1; cdr3_length: 12; d_call: .; v_call: TRBV12-3/TRBV12-4; cdr3_nt: TGTGCCAGCAGTTTACTCCACACTGAAGCTTTCTTT; cdr3_aa: CASSLLHTEAFF
clone_size: .; j_call: TRBJ2-3; cdr3_length: 14; d_call: .; v_call: TRBV10-1; cdr3_nt: TGCGCCAGCAGTGTTGAGGGTTTGACAGATACGCAGTATTTT; cdr3_aa: CASSVEGLTDTQYF
clone_size: .; j_call: TRBJ2-7; cdr3_length: 12; d_call: .; v_call: TRBV28; cdr3_nt: TGTGCCAGCAGTATCCTCAGGGATGAGCAGTACTTC; cdr3_aa: CASSILRDEQYF
clone_size: .; j_call: TRBJ1-3; cdr3_length: 17; d_call: .; v_call: TRBV7-3; cdr3_nt: TGTGCCAGCAGCTTGAAGCTCATCGCCCGCTCTGGAAACACCATATATTTT; cdr3_aa: CASSLKLIARSGNTIYF
clone_size: once; j_call: TRBJ2-7; cdr3_length: 14; d_call: .; v_call: TRBV19; cdr3_nt: TGTGCCAGCAAAAGAGAGGCAGGACAGAACGAGCAGTACTTC; cdr3_aa: CASKREAGQNEQYF
clone_size: few; j_call: TRBJ1-1; cdr3_length: 12; d_call: .; v_call: TRBV9; cdr3_nt: TGTGCCAGCAGTGCAGGGTCGGCTGAAGCTTTCTTT; cdr3_aa: CASSAGSAEAFF